This TCR beta chain was sequenced in a study of blood T cells in healthy people across ages. The table lists this clonotype with many counts. Together with a sample-barcoded 5' primer, a J-beta primer mix was included in a second PCR lasting 7 to 11 cycles. A template-switch adaptor with 12 random nucleotides tagged each cDNA molecule. TCRdb independently ran MiXCR on the 5' RACE reads; one entry per CDR3 protein. The table records 1.8 million or so distinct CDR3 sequences, roughly 43% of them present only once. The draw of peripheral blood yielded approximately 10 milliliters from each donor. Per the germline V gene, CDR1 is ENHRY and CDR2 is SYGVKD. Trimming removed 0 bases from V and 1 base from J, with 1 base in between. This CDR3 contains 12 residues.

The source is a human donor in good health. Sequencing was performed on blood. The chain is built from TRBV10-3 and TRBJ2-7; D unclear. CDR3 nucleotides: TGTGCCATCAGTGAGTCGTCCTACGAGCAGTACTTC. Translated, it gives CAISESSYEQYF.